The 26 T cell receptor beta chains below come from one sample, sequenced in a study of T cell responses to AZD1222 COVID-19 vaccine. TCRdb keeps only in-frame clones here, not all; method: immunoSEQ multiplex PCR. The sample lists roughly 150,000 clones, about 90% seen once, with 1.1% to 1.5% in the top ten. Source: peripheral blood, taken on day 0 of AZD1222 vaccination. The receptor set was obtained from an adult in good health.

The rearrangement joins TRBV10-2 to TRBJ1-2; D remains ambiguous. The CDR3 length is 12 residues. V lost 5 bases to trimming and J lost 4 bases, with 8 bases between them. Germline V lookup: CDR1 WSHSY, CDR2 SAAADI. CDR3 loop: CASSTSTYGYTF. In DNA form, the CDR3 reads TGCGCCAGCAGTACCAGTACCTATGGCTACACCTTC.

The chain joins TRBV30 to TRBJ1-5; maybe TRBD1 (5 bases). The V gene's germline CDR1 is GTSNPN and CDR2 SVGIG (reference sequence). This CDR3 spans 13 amino acids. V lost 0 bases, J lost 7 bases, and 10 bases lay in between. CDR3 protein: CAWSVNGAQPQHF. The DNA for the CDR3 is TGTGCCTGGAGTGTTAACGGGGCACAGCCCCAGCATTTT.

The count of this clone is one. The chain carries TRBV15 and TRBJ2-7; 13 nucleotides align to TRBD2. Losses at the gene ends were 0 bases for V and 4 bases for J; bases not matched to a gene: 6. The V gene's germline CDR1 is LNHNV and CDR2 YYDKDF (reference sequence). There are 17 residues in the CDR3. The CDR3 loop is CATSRDTGLAGTYEQYF. The CDR3, as DNA: TGTGCCACCAGCAGAGATACGGGACTAGCGGGAACTTACGAGCAGTACTTC.

The CDR3 sequence: CASSSEAGNTIYF. CDR3 nucleotide sequence: TGTGCCAGTAGTTCTGAGGCTGGAAACACCATATATTTT. This chain joins TRBV19 and TRBJ1-3; no clear D gene. The germline V gene encodes CDR1 LNHDA and CDR2 SQIVND (reference sequence). The ends were cut back, 5 bases at V and 2 bases at J, with 7 bases in the middle. The CDR3 spans 13 residues.

The J gene is TRBJ1-3, the V gene TRBV6-1; tentatively, D is TRBD1 (5 bases). The CDR3 is made up of 16 amino acids. V lost 3 bases and J lost 8, with 20 bases in between. From germline, CDR1 is MNHNS and CDR2 SASEGT. The CDR3 spells CASSDVFGAVADTIYF. CDR3 DNA sequence: TGTGCCAGCAGTGACGTATTCGGGGCCGTTGCGGACACCATATATTTT.

The chain uses TRBV29-1 and TRBJ2-1, with 9 bases lining up with TRBD1. CDR3 length: 12 amino acids. Germline CDR1 reads SQVTM; CDR2 reads ANQGSEA. With 7 bases clipped from V and 2 bases from J, the junction kept 0 bases outside the gene matches. This CDR3 is CSGTGAYNEQFF. DNA for the CDR3: TGCAGCGGGACAGGGGCCTACAATGAGCAGTTCTTC.

This chain links TRBV6-5 with TRBJ1-6, with TRBD1 identical over 8 bases. Germline loops: CDR1 MNHEY, CDR2 SVGAGI. The CDR3 spans 15 residues. Trimming at V came to 7 bases and at J to 6 bases, leaving 8 bases not matched to a gene. CDR3 sequence: CASIQFQGANSPLHF. As DNA, the CDR3 is TGTGCCAGCATTCAGTTCCAGGGGGCTAATTCACCCCTCCACTTT.

This clone was seen only once. The junction does not match germline at one end; this may be a read error. The chain couples TRBV7-7 to TRBJ1-2; 7 bases map to TRBD1. From germline, CDR1 is SSHAT and CDR2 FNYEAQ (reference sequence). This CDR3 has 18 amino acids. As DNA, the CDR3 is TGTGCTAGCAGCTTAGAAAAGGGCAGGGGGTGGGAATCCTATGGCTACACCTTC. It is translated as CASSLEKGRGWESYGYTF.

The CDR3 loop reads CASSLTGLADNEQFF. The CDR3 DNA follows: TGTGCCAGCAGCTTAACCGGACTAGCGGACAATGAGCAGTTCTTC. V is TRBV7-2 and J is TRBJ2-1; 10 bases line up with TRBD2. The CDR3 runs to 15 residues. V shed 2 bases and J 5 bases; nucleotides not matched to a gene: 3. Germline V gene sequence: CDR1 SGHTA, CDR2 FQGNSA.

V gene TRBV30 combines with J gene TRBJ1-2, with D possibly matching TRBD1 (6 bases). Trimming took off 4 bases at V and 6 bases at J, with 15 bases between the two ends. Germline V gives CDR1 GTSNPN, CDR2 SVGIG (reference sequence). This CDR3 is built from 13 residues. The CDR3 sequence is CAWTLWGGHGYTF. The DNA of the CDR3 is TGTGCCTGGACCCTGTGGGGGGGCCATGGCTACACCTTC. Based on the CDR3 plus reference TRBV30 and TRBJ1-2, the full variable domain is SQTIHQWPATLVQPVGSPLSLECTVEGTSNPNLYWYRQAAGRGLQLLFYSVGIGQISSEVPQNLSASRPQDRQFILSSKKLLLSDSGFYLCAWTLWGGHGYTFGSGTRLTVV.

V gene TRBV18 combines with J gene TRBJ2-3, with D possibly called TRBD1 or TRBD2 (5 bases each). The CDR3 consists of 15 residues. CDR1 and CDR2 (germline): KGHSH, LQKENI. Trimming took 3 bases from V and 0 from J, leaving 10 bases between them. CDR3: CASSPFGTSTDTQYF. CDR3 DNA: TGTGCCAGCTCACCTTTTGGGACCAGCACAGATACGCAGTATTTT.

The chain joins TRBV24-1 to TRBJ2-1; D is unresolved. Germline V lookup: CDR1 KGHDR, CDR2 SFDVKD. This CDR3 spans 13 amino acids. The ends were cut back, 1 base at V and 4 bases at J, with 4 bases in the middle. The CDR3 protein is CATSDLSYNEQFF. CDR3 sequence (DNA): TGTGCCACCAGTGATTTATCTTACAATGAGCAGTTCTTC.

The J gene is TRBJ1-1, the V gene TRBV7-9, with 7 bases identical to TRBD1. The CDR3 extends over 13 amino acids. Germline V gene lookup returns CDR1 SEHNR and CDR2 FQNEAQ (reference sequence). J was trimmed by 1 base and V by 4 bases; bases with no gene match: 0. The CDR3 loop is CASSWDRNTEAFF. The DNA of the CDR3 is TGTGCCAGCAGCTGGGACAGGAACACTGAAGCTTTCTTT.

This clone was observed a single time. The chain combines TRBV6-4 with TRBJ1-5; perhaps TRBD1 as D (5 bases). In germline, CDR1 is MRHNA, CDR2 SNTAGT. This CDR3 contains 18 residues. Trimming left V 4 bases short and J 3 bases short, with 22 bases between. CDR3 loop: CASSVWGTGVYHNQPQHF. The CDR3 DNA is TGTGCCAGCAGTGTTTGGGGGACCGGGGTGTACCACAATCAGCCCCAGCATTTT.

The chain has TRBV3-1 (or the pseudogene TRBV3-2) and TRBJ1-5, with a weak D call TRBD1 (5 bases). From germline, CDR1 is LGHDT and CDR2 YNNKEL (reference sequence). The CDR3 runs to 16 residues. Trimming took off 2 bases at V and 6 bases at J, with 17 bases between the two ends. CDR3 nucleotides: TGTGCCAGCAGCCAAACCGGGACCGTCACCGGTCAGCCCCAGCATTTT. It encodes CASSQTGTVTGQPQHF.

V usage is TRBV28 and J usage is TRBJ1-3; 9 nucleotides agree with TRBD1. CDR3 length equals 14 residues. The germline V gene has CDR1 MDHEN and CDR2 SYDVKM. Germline trimming cut 8 bases from V and 3 bases from J; bases unmatched to any gene: 5. The DNA of the CDR3 is TGTGCCAGCCTAACAGGGGGCGGTGGAAACACCATATATTTT. As protein: CASLTGGGGNTIYF. The full variable domain, in which reference TRBV28 and TRBJ1-3 provide the parts outside the CDR3, is DVKVTQSSRYLVKRTGEKVFLECVQDMDHENMFWYRQDPGLGLRLIYFSYDVKMKEKGDIPEGYSVSREKKERFSLILESASTNQTSMYLCASLTGGGGNTIYFGEGSWLTVV.

The chain joins TRBV19 to TRBJ1-5, with TRBD1 matching over 8 bases. This CDR3 region has 14 residues. Germline CDR1 reads LNHDA; CDR2 reads SQIVND (reference sequence). V lost 4 bases and J lost 3; bases outside the gene matches: 2. CDR3 region: CASSTQGDNQPQHF. As DNA, the CDR3 is TGTGCCAGTAGTACACAGGGGGACAATCAGCCCCAGCATTTT.

This chain joins TRBV30 and TRBJ1-2; tentative D call: TRBD1 (6 bases). The CDR3 is 12 amino acids. Germline loops: CDR1 GTSNPN, CDR2 SVGIG (reference sequence). The germline V and J ends were trimmed by 6 bases and 7 bases, with 15 bases remaining between them. The CDR3 spells CACQTGSPGYTF. DNA of the CDR3: TGTGCCTGTCAGACAGGCTCCCCTGGCTACACCTTC.

J is TRBJ2-7 and V is TRBV30; 7 positions match TRBD1. Germline assignment: CDR1 GTSNPN and CDR2 SVGIG (reference sequence). The CDR3 is made up of 14 amino acids. After removal of 2 bases from V and 5 bases from J, the junction contained 9 bases not matched to a gene. Here the CDR3 reads CAWSRIQGFDEQYF. As DNA, the CDR3 is TGTGCCTGGAGTCGAATACAGGGGTTCGACGAGCAGTACTTC.

This clone was observed a single time. The chain uses TRBV5-4 and TRBJ2-7; D assignment may be TRBD1 or TRBD2 (5 bases each). Trimming removed 5 bases from V and 4 bases from J, with 13 bases in between. This CDR3 is built from 13 residues. In germline, CDR1 is SGHNT, CDR2 YYREEE (reference sequence). The CDR3 region has the DNA TGTGCCAGCAGGGCCTGGGGGAAGTACGAGCAGTACTTC. It is translated as CASRAWGKYEQYF.

The rearrangement joins TRBV7-6 to TRBJ2-1; D remains ambiguous. The CDR3 contains 15 residues. Germline V CDR1 and CDR2: SGHVS, FNYEAQ. V lost 7 bases and J lost 5, with 18 bases in between. Here the CDR3 reads CASNPASSPDNEQFF. CDR3 sequence (DNA): TGTGCCAGCAACCCGGCAAGTTCCCCCGACAATGAGCAGTTCTTC.

The rearrangement joins TRBV2 to TRBJ1-5, with D unclear. Germline V gene sequence: CDR1 SNHLY, CDR2 FYNNEI. V shed 0 bases and J shed 7 bases, with 16 bases lying between them. This CDR3 comprises 16 residues. The CDR3 here is CASSEAGPRGIQPQHF. DNA for the CDR3: TGTGCCAGCAGTGAAGCCGGGCCCCGCGGGATCCAGCCCCAGCATTTT.

The genes are TRBV20-1 and TRBJ2-1; D not resolved. V lost 6 bases to trimming and J lost 8 bases, with 11 bases between them. The CDR3 is 11 residues long. Germline V gene lookup returns CDR1 DFQATT and CDR2 SNEGSKA (reference sequence). CDR3 sequence: CSAPDLHEQFF. CDR3 nucleotides: TGCAGTGCCCCGGACCTGCATGAGCAGTTCTTC.

V is TRBV19 and J is TRBJ2-2; D call uncertain. V was trimmed by 7 bases and J by 5 bases, leaving 11 bases between them. CDR3 length equals 13 residues. Germline V CDR1 and CDR2: LNHDA, SQIVND (reference sequence). This CDR3 is CASKMSRTGELFF. CDR3 sequence (DNA): TGTGCCAGTAAAATGAGTCGGACCGGGGAGCTGTTTTTT.

The chain is built from TRBV5-4 and TRBJ2-7, with D possibly TRBD1 on 6 matching bases. CDR3 length: 15 residues. Trimming cost V 0 bases and J 0 bases, with 10 bases left between them. Germline assignment: CDR1 SGHNT and CDR2 YYREEE (reference sequence). In DNA, the CDR3 is TGTGCCAGCAGCTTGGTGGGGGCGGGCTCCTACGAGCAGTACTTC. This sequence encodes CASSLVGAGSYEQYF. Full variable domain (rest looked up from reference TRBV5-4 and TRBJ2-7): ETGVTQSPTHLIKTRGQQVTLRCSSQSGHNTVSWYQQALGQGPQFIFQYYREEENGRGNFPPRFSGLQFPNYSSELNVNALELDDSALYLCASSLVGAGSYEQYFGPGTRLTVT.

The chain employs TRBV6-4 and TRBJ2-1, with D perhaps matching TRBD1 (5 bases). The CDR3 covers 14 residues. Germline CDR1 MRHNA, CDR2 SNTAGT. The V end lost 0 bases, the J end lost 12 bases, and 15 bases lay between the germline ends. CDR3 loop: CASSDSGRAERQFF. The CDR3 region has the DNA TGTGCCAGCAGTGACTCTGGCAGGGCAGAGAGGCAGTTCTTC.